The 31 T cell receptor beta chains below all came from one sample that was sequenced in a study of regulatory T cells in long-lasting Graves disease. Sample time point: persistent/refractory GD, antithyroid drugs over 5 years with positive TRAb. Generation of the TCR library employed RNA extracted from PBMCs. For TCR beta, libraries came from iRepertoire HTBI primers and Arm-PCR of CDR3 regions. TCRdb re-called the multiplex PCR reads through MiXCR, storing one row per CDR3 protein. This sample has roughly 470,000 distinct CDR3 sequences, with around 20% found just once. This sample comprised peripheral blood mononuclear cells (PBMCs), obtained when the disease was refractory, from a patient treated with antithyroid drugs. Every receptor here comes from a female donor with Graves disease.

This clonotype was detected many times. V gene TRBV3-1 combines with J gene TRBJ1-1; D call uncertain. CDR1 and CDR2 from the germline V gene are LGHDT and YNNKEL (reference sequence). The CDR3 runs to 16 residues. The V and J ends lost 1 base and 0 bases respectively, with 12 bases between them. The CDR3 sequence is CASSQAGARMNTEAFF. CDR3 coding DNA: TGTGCCAGCAGCCAAGCTGGCGCAAGAATGAACACTGAAGCTTTCTTT.

This clonotype was seen many times. The chain uses TRBV20-1 and TRBJ2-7; D is ambiguous. The V gene's germline CDR1 is DFQATT and CDR2 SNEGSKA (reference sequence). The CDR3 runs to 13 residues. Trimming removed 1 base at V and 0 bases at J, with 7 bases between. The CDR3 nucleotides read TGCAGTGCTAGAGCTCCAGACTCCTACGAGCAGTACTTC. This encodes CSARAPDSYEQYF.

This clonotype appeared a few times. Just one base apart from a much larger clone, this may be a read error. CDR3 loop: CASSSKTGGLYGYTF. DNA for the CDR3: TGTGCCAGCAGTTCAAAGACAGGGGGCCTCTATGGCTACACCTTC. The J gene is TRBJ1-2, the V gene TRBV6-5, with 10 bases matching TRBD1. With 4 bases clipped from V and 4 bases from J, the junction kept 6 bases outside the gene matches. The V gene's germline CDR1 is MNHEY and CDR2 SVGAGI. The CDR3 extends over 15 amino acids.

V is TRBV6-2 or TRBV6-3 and J is TRBJ2-3; D unclear. The CDR3 is 12 amino acids. The germline CDR1 and CDR2 sequences are MNHEY and SVGEGT. V was cut by 5 bases and J by 10 bases, with 13 bases left in between. The CDR3, as DNA: TGTGCCAGCAGTGCCCGACTGGGTTCGCAGTATTTT. Protein product: CASSARLGSQYF.

This clonotype has at least ten counts. The V call is TRBV15, the J call TRBJ2-7; D is undetermined. CDR3 length: 14 residues. The germline V gene has CDR1 LNHNV and CDR2 YYDKDF (reference sequence). The V gene lost 3 bases and the J gene lost 5 bases, with 14 bases spanning the gap. The CDR3 DNA follows: TGTGCCACCAGCAGTGGAAATGCAGTCGACGAGCAGTACTTC. Translating it yields CATSSGNAVDEQYF. Using reference TRBV15 and TRBJ2-7 for the parts outside the CDR3, the full variable domain is DAMVIQNPRYQVTQFGKPVTLSCSQTLNHNVMYWYQQKSSQAPKLLFHYYDKDFNNEADTPDNFQSRRPNTSFCFLDIRSPGLGDTAMYLCATSSGNAVDEQYFGPGTRLTVT.

J is TRBJ2-1 and V is TRBV14, with no clear D. V shed 4 bases and J shed 5 bases, with 9 bases lying between them. This CDR3 has 13 amino acids. Germline CDR1 reads SGHDN; CDR2 reads FVKESK. The CDR3 protein is CASSPYRNNEQFF. DNA for the CDR3: TGTGCCAGCAGCCCCTACCGGAACAATGAGCAGTTCTTC.

This clonotype was seen a handful of times. DNA for the CDR3: TGTGCCAGCAGCCGGGACTTCGACTCCTACGAGCAGTACTTC. Its protein product is CASSRDFDSYEQYF. The J gene is TRBJ2-7, the V gene TRBV6-1; maybe TRBD2 (6 bases). V lost 6 bases, J lost 0 bases, and 12 bases lay in between. The CDR3 sequence is 14 residues long. Germline V lookup: CDR1 MNHNS, CDR2 SASEGT.

The V and J genes are TRBV6-1 and TRBJ1-1, with 8 bases lining up with TRBD1. Trimming at V came to 5 bases and at J to 4 bases, leaving 6 bases not matched to a gene. This CDR3 has 14 amino acids. CDR1 and CDR2 from the germline V gene are MNHNS and SASEGT. CDR3 DNA: TGTGCCAGCAGTCGTACAGGGGGGAGCACTGAAGCTTTCTTT. Its protein is CASSRTGGSTEAFF.

The chain uses TRBV29-1 and TRBJ1-2; a weak D match, TRBD1 (6 bases). This CDR3 region has 14 residues. V was clipped by 6 bases and J by 6 bases, with 20 bases between them. Germline V CDR1 and CDR2: SQVTM, ANQGSEA. The CDR3 bases are TGCAGCGTACCTGCTTGGGGGCTCGAGGATGGCTACACCTTC. Its translation is CSVPAWGLEDGYTF. The full variable domain, its missing parts supplied by reference TRBV29-1 and TRBJ1-2, is SAVISQKPSRDICQRGTSLTIQCQVDSQVTMMFWYRQQPGQSLTLIATANQGSEATYESGFVIDKFPISRPNLTFSTLTVSNMSPEDSSIYLCSVPAWGLEDGYTFGSGTRLTVV.

This clonotype was seen ten or more times. The chain recombines TRBV3-1 with TRBJ1-2; 8 bases fit TRBD1. CDR1 is LGHDT, CDR2 YNNKEL, per germline (reference sequence). The CDR3 runs 16 residues. The J segment lost 5 bases and the V segment lost 2 bases, leaving 10 bases of the junction unmatched. CDR3 nucleotide sequence: TGTGCCAGCAGCCAAAGGGGGACAGGAGGCTTTTATGGCTACACCTTC. It codes for CASSQRGTGGFYGYTF.

This clonotype was recorded at least ten times. The chain uses TRBV19 and TRBJ2-7; D unclear. The germline gives CDR1 LNHDA, CDR2 SQIVND (reference sequence). With 9 bases removed from V and 0 bases from J, the gap between germline ends came to 9 bases. The CDR3 covers 12 residues. The CDR3 is CASSEFSYEQYF. In DNA form, the CDR3 reads TGTGCCAGCAGTGAATTCTCCTACGAGCAGTACTTC.

This clonotype came up many times. V is TRBV2 and J is TRBJ1-5; D not certain. This CDR3 is 15 amino acids long. V dropped 3 bases and J dropped 4 bases, with 13 bases sitting between them. Germline V lookup: CDR1 SNHLY, CDR2 FYNNEI. The CDR3 nucleotides read TGTGCCAGCAGTGACGCGCCGGCCCGAAATCAGCCCCAGCATTTT. Protein: CASSDAPARNQPQHF.

The chain couples TRBV4-1 to TRBJ2-7; TRBD1 is a possible D gene (5 bases). From germline, CDR1 is MGHRA and CDR2 YSYEKL. The ends were cut back, 1 base at V and 0 bases at J, with 7 bases in the middle. This CDR3 is built from 14 residues. As DNA, the CDR3 is TGCGCCAGCAGCCAAGCACAGGCCTCCTACGAGCAGTACTTC. Amino acids: CASSQAQASYEQYF.

This clonotype was seen ten or more times. This sequence joins TRBV20-1 and TRBJ1-6, with unresolved D. The germline CDR1 and CDR2 sequences are DFQATT and SNEGSKA (reference sequence). This CDR3 comprises 17 residues. The ends were cut back, 6 bases at V and 5 bases at J, with 23 bases in the middle. CDR3 region: CSASSREAAQHNSPLHF. CDR3 sequence (DNA): TGCAGTGCATCTTCTCGGGAGGCGGCCCAGCATAATTCACCCCTCCACTTT.

This clonotype was detected a few times. In DNA form, the CDR3 reads TGCGCCAGCAGCTTGACACAGGGTGGCCCCTACGAGCAGTACTTC. Protein: CASSLTQGGPYEQYF. V is TRBV5-1 and J is TRBJ2-7; D perhaps matches TRBD1 (6 bases). This CDR3 has 15 residues. Germline lookup yields CDR1 SGHRS and CDR2 YFSETQ. V dropped 1 base and J dropped 2 bases, with 13 bases sitting between them.

This clonotype was seen ten or more times. The rearrangement links TRBV2 to TRBJ1-2; 10 bases line up with TRBD1. V lost 6 bases and J lost 6; bases outside the gene matches: 4. CDR1 SNHLY and CDR2 FYNNEI come from the germline V gene. This CDR3 has 13 residues. The CDR3 coding sequence is TGTGCCAGCAGCCGACAGGGGGCCCATGGCTACACCTTC. Translated: CASSRQGAHGYTF.

As to this clonotype: Possible read error: a much larger clone is one base away. For the CDR3, the DNA is TGTGCCGGCAGCCTTAGGCCCCAGCATTTT. It is translated as CAGSLRPQHF. This chain uses TRBV28 with TRBJ1-5; D ambiguous. Per the germline V gene, CDR1 is MDHEN and CDR2 is SYDVKM. The CDR3 covers 10 residues. The variable domain in full, completed from reference TRBV28 and TRBJ1-5, reads DVKVTQSSRYLVKRTGEKVFLECVQDMDHENMFWYRQDPGLGLRLIYFSYDVKMKEKGDIPEGYSVSREKKERFSLILESASTNQTSMYLCAGSLRPQHFGDGTRLSIL.

This clonotype showed up just a few times. V gene TRBV6-2 or TRBV6-3 combines with J gene TRBJ1-6; 8 bases match TRBD1. This CDR3 comprises 14 residues. Germline loops: CDR1 MNHEY, CDR2 SVGEGT. V lost 4 bases to trimming and J lost 9 bases; unmatched junction nucleotides: 5. CDR3 residues: CASSSQGVSSPLHF. The CDR3 DNA reads as TGTGCCAGCAGTTCACAGGGGGTTTCTTCACCCCTCCACTTT.

The rearrangement links TRBV30 to TRBJ2-3; either TRBD1 or TRBD2 may fit D (5 bases each). From germline, CDR1 is GTSNPN and CDR2 SVGIG (reference sequence). This CDR3 is 12 amino acids long. CDR3 sequence (DNA): TGTGCGCGAGGGGTGGTCACAGATACGCAGTATTTT. It yields the protein CARGVVTDTQYF.

In this sample, this clonotype turned up many times. V and J are TRBV11-2 and TRBJ1-1, with D possibly matching TRBD1 (6 bases). The CDR3 spans 18 residues. The V and J ends lost 2 bases and 1 base respectively, with 20 bases between them. Per germline, CDR1 SGHAT and CDR2 FQNNGV. The CDR3 region is CASSLSGTYILENTEAFF. As DNA, the CDR3 is TGTGCCAGCAGCTTAAGTGGGACATACATTCTAGAGAACACTGAAGCTTTCTTT.

This clonotype showed up just a few times. The J gene is TRBJ2-2, the V gene TRBV9; D may correspond to TRBD1 or TRBD2 (6 bases each). Looked up from germline, CDR1 is SGDLS and CDR2 is YYNGEE. With 0 bases removed from V and 6 bases from J, the gap between germline ends came to 12 bases. This CDR3 has 15 residues. The CDR3 DNA sequence: TGTGCCAGCAGCGTAGCTACCGGGGGCGCCGGGGAGCTGTTTTTT. Translated: CASSVATGGAGELFF.

For this clonotype: Since a much larger clone is just one base distant, this may be a read error. The V call is TRBV5-1, the J call TRBJ1-1; a weak D match, TRBD1 (6 bases). CDR1 and CDR2 (germline): SGHRS, YFSETQ. The CDR3 length is 16 residues. V was pared by 1 base and J by 4 bases, with 17 bases between. In DNA form, the CDR3 reads TGCGCCAGCAGCTTGTCCGGGCGACAGGCTAGCACTGAAGCTTTCTTT. This encodes CASSLSGRQASTEAFF.

V is TRBV6-2 or TRBV6-3 and J is TRBJ2-1; D ambiguous. Germline lookup yields CDR1 MNHEY and CDR2 SVGEGT. This CDR3 contains 12 residues. With 7 bases removed from V and 4 bases from J, the gap between germline ends came to 8 bases. The CDR3 coding sequence is TGTGCCAGCAAGGACGGTTACAATGAGCAGTTCTTC. It yields the protein CASKDGYNEQFF.

The chain has TRBV20-1 and TRBJ1-6, with D hard to call. The CDR3 covers 14 residues. Germline CDR1 is DFQATT and CDR2 is SNEGSKA (reference sequence). V was clipped by 8 bases and J by 9 bases, with 20 bases between them. The CDR3 spells CSSEDRDWGSPLHF. The DNA of the CDR3 is TGCAGTTCCGAGGACCGGGATTGGGGTTCACCCCTCCACTTT.

This clonotype was observed many times. The chain has TRBV27 and TRBJ1-1; no definite D call. With 3 bases removed from V and 1 base from J, the gap between germline ends came to 6 bases. Germline values: CDR1 MNHEY, CDR2 SMNVEV (reference sequence). The CDR3 loop spans 13 amino acids. The CDR3, as DNA: TGTGCCAGCAGTTTTCAGCAGAACACTGAAGCTTTCTTT. Protein sequence: CASSFQQNTEAFF.

The gene calls are TRBV20-1 and TRBJ2-1; 14 bases map to TRBD2. Germline V lookup: CDR1 DFQATT, CDR2 SNEGSKA (reference sequence). The length of the CDR3 is 12 residues. The CDR3 DNA sequence: TGCAGGGGACTAGCGGGAGTGAATGAGCAGTTCTTC. Translating gives CRGLAGVNEQFF.

This clonotype was picked up a small number of times. This chain connects TRBV30 to TRBJ2-7; D gene unclear. The CDR3 totals 11 residues. Per germline, CDR1 GTSNPN and CDR2 SVGIG (reference sequence). The V and J ends lost 2 bases and 7 bases respectively, with 9 bases between them. CDR3 in amino acids: CAWSPLKEQYF. Written as DNA, the CDR3 is TGTGCCTGGAGTCCCTTAAAGGAGCAGTACTTC.

This clonotype was seen repeatedly, ten times or more. The chain couples TRBV29-1 to TRBJ2-7; D possibly corresponds to TRBD1 (6 bases). This CDR3 is built from 14 residues. CDR1 is SQVTM, CDR2 ANQGSEA, per germline. Trimming stripped 5 bases from V and 0 bases from J, with 14 bases between. CDR3 sequence (DNA): TGCAGCGTTACCGGGACGGACAGCTCCTACGAGCAGTACTTC. Translated: CSVTGTDSSYEQYF.

The sample holds one count of this clonotype. This CDR3 is CATSDWDPGVAVYSTDTQYF. The CDR3 bases are TGTGCCACCAGTGATTGGGATCCGGGAGTAGCGGTTTATAGCACAGATACGCAGTATTTT. V is TRBV24-1 and J is TRBJ2-3; D might be TRBD2 (6 bases). The V end was cut by 2 bases, the J end by 0 bases, with 23 bases between. The CDR3 loop spans 20 amino acids. CDR1 is KGHDR, CDR2 SFDVKD, per germline.

This clonotype was observed many times. The V and J genes are TRBV12-3 or TRBV12-4 and TRBJ1-4; 7 positions agree with TRBD1. Trimming at V came to 6 bases and at J to 5 bases, leaving 9 bases not matched to a gene. CDR3 length: 15 amino acids. The CDR3 bases are TGTGCCAGCAGCGGCGCGGGACAGCCCAATGAAAAACTGTTTTTT. Its protein is CASSGAGQPNEKLFF.

This clonotype was detected many times. V and J are TRBV6-1 and TRBJ2-1, with 12 bases lining up with TRBD2. Germline V gene data show CDR1 as MNHNS and CDR2 as SASEGT. The CDR3 spans 14 residues. V was clipped by 6 bases and J by 6 bases; unmatched bases: 3. This CDR3 is CASRTSGGRNEQFF. CDR3 bases: TGTGCCAGCAGGACTAGCGGGGGACGCAATGAGCAGTTCTTC.